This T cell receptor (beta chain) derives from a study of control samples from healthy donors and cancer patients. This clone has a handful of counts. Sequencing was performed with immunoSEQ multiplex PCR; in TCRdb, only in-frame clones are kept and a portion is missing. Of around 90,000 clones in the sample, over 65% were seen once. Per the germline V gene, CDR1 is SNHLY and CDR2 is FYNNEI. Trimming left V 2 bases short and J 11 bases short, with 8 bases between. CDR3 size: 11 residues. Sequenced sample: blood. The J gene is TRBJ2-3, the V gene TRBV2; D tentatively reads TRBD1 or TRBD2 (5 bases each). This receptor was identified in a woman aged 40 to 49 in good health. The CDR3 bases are TGTGCCAGCAGTGAACGGGACCGGCAGTATTTT. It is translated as CASSERDRQYF.